The sequence of this TCR beta chain was determined in a study of blood T cell repertoires in COVID-19. Study-wide context: COVID-19 samples from acute and convalescent phases originated in the United States, Italy and Spain.

Original processing methods: Estimation of nucleated cell counts relied on the amplification of reference gene primers. Assay: immunoSEQ multiplex PCR; the TCRdb copy retains only in-frame clones and omits some. That table supplies the V and J calls and clone size; D and trimming were determined from the DNA. The sample includes 85,000 to 100,000 clones, about 82% of them seen just once. This CDR3 is 15 amino acids long. Germline V gene data show CDR1 as MNHEY and CDR2 as SVGAGI. Losses at the gene ends were 6 bases for V and 9 bases for J; bases not matched to a gene: 11. This clonotype was sampled from a woman in her sixties in a cohort sampled during active or convalescent COVID-19. Sample: peripheral blood. V usage is TRBV6-5 and J usage is TRBJ2-7; 13 nucleotides agree with TRBD2. CDR3 nucleotide sequence: TGTGCCAGCAGCGTGACTAGCGGGGGGCCATTCGGGCAGTACTTC. Its translation: CASSVTSGGPFGQYF.